This T cell receptor (beta chain) was recovered during a study of patients and donors after allogeneic stem cell transplantation (TCRdb year 2020). To note about this clonotype: Its antigen is not yet known. No quality values exist for individual bases; no much larger clone is one base distant.

The CDR3 spans 14 residues, from the cysteine through the phenylalanine. Of the read, only the CDR3 DNA is kept; its 42 bases are in frame from base 1. The germline V gene specifies SGDLS as CDR1 and YYNGEE as CDR2. V was cut back by 0 bases and J by 3 bases, leaving a gap of 9 bases between them. Preparation of the library involved RT-PCR. Sequenced on a NextSeq 550. The public sequencing data were trimmed at Q25 with fastp and processed into clonotypes with MiXCR by TCRdb, which kept only in-frame beta chains. Identical CDR3 proteins give one entry, which carries the most common genes and DNA. The sample includes roughly 960,000 distinct CDR3 sequences, with around 17% observed a single time. Of the sample, 5% to 6.5% falls within the top ten clones.

This sequence uses TRBV9 and TRBJ1-2; tentative D gene TRBD1, with 6 bases matching. The clonotype originates from a human donor who was either an allogeneic HSCT recipient or a stem cell or donor lymphocyte infusion donor (not recorded which). It is not recorded whose cells these are; they may come from a transplant donor. Sequencing was carried out using blood, either unsorted or a sorted T cell fraction (not recorded which). The CDR3 protein: CASSVVPGDYGYTF. The DNA reads TGTGCCAGCAGCGTAGTTCCAGGGGACTATGGCTACACCTTC.